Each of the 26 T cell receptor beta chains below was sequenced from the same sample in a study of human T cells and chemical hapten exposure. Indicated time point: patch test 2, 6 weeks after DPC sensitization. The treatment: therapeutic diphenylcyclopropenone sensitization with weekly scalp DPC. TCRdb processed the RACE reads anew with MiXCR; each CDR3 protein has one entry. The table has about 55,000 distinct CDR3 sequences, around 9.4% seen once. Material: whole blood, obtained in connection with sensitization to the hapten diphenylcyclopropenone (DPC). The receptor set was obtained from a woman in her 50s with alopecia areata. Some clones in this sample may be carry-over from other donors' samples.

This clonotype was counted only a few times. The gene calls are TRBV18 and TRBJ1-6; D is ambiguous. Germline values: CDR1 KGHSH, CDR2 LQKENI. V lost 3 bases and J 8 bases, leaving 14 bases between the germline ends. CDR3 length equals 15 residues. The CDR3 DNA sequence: TGTGCCAGCTCACCTGGACGTCCTGAGCATTCACCCCTCCACTTT. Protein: CASSPGRPEHSPLHF.

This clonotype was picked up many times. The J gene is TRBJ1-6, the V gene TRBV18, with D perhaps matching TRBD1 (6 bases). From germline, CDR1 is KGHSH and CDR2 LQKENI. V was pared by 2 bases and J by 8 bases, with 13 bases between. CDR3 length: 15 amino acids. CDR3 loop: CASSPVSGEDSPLHF. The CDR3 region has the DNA TGTGCCAGCTCACCAGTATCAGGGGAGGATTCACCCCTCCACTTT.

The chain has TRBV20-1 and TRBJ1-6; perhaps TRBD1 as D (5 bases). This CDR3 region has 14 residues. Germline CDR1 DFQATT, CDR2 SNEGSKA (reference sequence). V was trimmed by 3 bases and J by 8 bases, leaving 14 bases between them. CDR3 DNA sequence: TGCAGTGCTAGTCTCGGACACGGAGATTCACCCCTCCACTTT. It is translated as CSASLGHGDSPLHF.

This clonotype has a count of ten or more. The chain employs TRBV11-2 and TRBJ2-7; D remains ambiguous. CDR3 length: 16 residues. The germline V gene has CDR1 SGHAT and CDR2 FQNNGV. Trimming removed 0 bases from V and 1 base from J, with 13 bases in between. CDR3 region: CASSLDLTLGSYEQYF. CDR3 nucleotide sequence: TGTGCCAGCAGCTTAGATTTAACCCTGGGGTCCTACGAGCAGTACTTC.

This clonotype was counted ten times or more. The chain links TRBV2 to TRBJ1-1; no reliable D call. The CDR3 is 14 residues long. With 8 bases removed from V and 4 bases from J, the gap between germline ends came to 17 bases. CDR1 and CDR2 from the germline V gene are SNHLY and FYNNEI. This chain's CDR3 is CASLKTVTSTEAFF. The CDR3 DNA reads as TGTGCCAGCTTAAAGACGGTCACGAGCACTGAAGCTTTCTTT.

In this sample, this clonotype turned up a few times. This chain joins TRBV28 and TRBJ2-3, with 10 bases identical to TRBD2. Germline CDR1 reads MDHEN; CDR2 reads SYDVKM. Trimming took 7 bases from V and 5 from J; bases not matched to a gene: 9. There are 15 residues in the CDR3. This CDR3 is CASTVVSGGQDTQYF. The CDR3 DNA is TGTGCCAGCACCGTCGTTAGCGGGGGGCAAGATACGCAGTATTTT.

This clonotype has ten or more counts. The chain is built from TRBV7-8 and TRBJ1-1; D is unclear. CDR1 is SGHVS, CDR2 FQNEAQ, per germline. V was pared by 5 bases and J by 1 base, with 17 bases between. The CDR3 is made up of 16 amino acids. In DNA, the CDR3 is TGTGCCAGCAGCACCGCCAGCATACGTCGGAACACTGAAGCTTTCTTT. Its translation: CASSTASIRRNTEAFF.

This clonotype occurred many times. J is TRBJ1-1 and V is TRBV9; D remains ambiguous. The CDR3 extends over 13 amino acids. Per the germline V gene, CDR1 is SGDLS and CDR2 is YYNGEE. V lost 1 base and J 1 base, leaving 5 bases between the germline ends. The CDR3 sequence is CASSVSPNTEAFF. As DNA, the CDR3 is TGTGCCAGCAGCGTAAGCCCGAACACTGAAGCTTTCTTT.

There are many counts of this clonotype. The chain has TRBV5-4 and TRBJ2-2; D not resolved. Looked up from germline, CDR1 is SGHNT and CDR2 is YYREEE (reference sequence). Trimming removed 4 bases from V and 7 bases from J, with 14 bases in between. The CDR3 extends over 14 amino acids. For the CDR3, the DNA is TGTGCCAGCAGCCCACAACAGAGTCTCGGGGAGCTGTTTTTT. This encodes CASSPQQSLGELFF.

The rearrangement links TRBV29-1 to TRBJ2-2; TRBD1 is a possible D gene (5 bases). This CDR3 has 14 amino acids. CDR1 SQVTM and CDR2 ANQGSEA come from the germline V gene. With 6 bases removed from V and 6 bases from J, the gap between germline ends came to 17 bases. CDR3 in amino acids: CSVRSRGGPGELFF. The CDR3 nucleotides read TGCAGCGTCCGTAGTAGGGGTGGGCCCGGGGAGCTGTTTTTT.

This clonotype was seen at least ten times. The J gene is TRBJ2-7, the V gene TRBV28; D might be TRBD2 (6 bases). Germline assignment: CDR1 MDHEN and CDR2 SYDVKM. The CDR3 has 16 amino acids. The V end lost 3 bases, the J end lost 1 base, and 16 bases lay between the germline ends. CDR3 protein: CASSLGVGGPSYEQYF. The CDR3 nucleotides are TGTGCCAGCAGTTTGGGGGTCGGGGGACCATCCTACGAGCAGTACTTC.

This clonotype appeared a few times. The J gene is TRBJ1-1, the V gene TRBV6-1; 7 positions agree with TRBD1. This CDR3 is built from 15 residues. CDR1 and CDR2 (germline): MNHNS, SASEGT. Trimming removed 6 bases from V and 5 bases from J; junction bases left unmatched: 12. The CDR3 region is CASRAEGGSQTEAFF. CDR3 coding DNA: TGTGCCAGCAGGGCCGAAGGGGGCAGCCAAACTGAAGCTTTCTTT.

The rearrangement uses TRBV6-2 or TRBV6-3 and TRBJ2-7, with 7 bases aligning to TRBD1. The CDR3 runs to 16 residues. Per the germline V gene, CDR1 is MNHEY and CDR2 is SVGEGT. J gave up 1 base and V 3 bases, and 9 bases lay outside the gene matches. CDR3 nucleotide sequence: TGTGCCAGCAGTTATCCCACAGGGGTGGGATCCTACGAGCAGTACTTC. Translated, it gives CASSYPTGVGSYEQYF.

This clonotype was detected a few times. This CDR3 is CASSRNREYQETQYF. The CDR3 DNA sequence: TGTGCCAGCAGCCGCAATCGGGAGTACCAAGAGACCCAGTACTTC. The V gene is TRBV11-2, the J gene TRBJ2-5, with D perhaps matching TRBD2 (6 bases). Germline V gene data show CDR1 as SGHAT and CDR2 as FQNNGV. Between the trimmed V and J ends, which lost 5 bases and 0 bases, there was a span of 13 bases. The CDR3 loop spans 15 amino acids.

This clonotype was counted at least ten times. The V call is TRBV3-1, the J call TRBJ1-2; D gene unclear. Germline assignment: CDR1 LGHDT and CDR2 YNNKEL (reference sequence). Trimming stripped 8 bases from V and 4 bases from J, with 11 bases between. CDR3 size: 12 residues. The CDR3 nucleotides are TGTGCCAGCGGGATGTCGGGCTATGGCTACACCTTC. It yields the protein CASGMSGYGYTF. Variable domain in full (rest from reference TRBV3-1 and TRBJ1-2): DTAVSQTPKYLVTQMGNDKSIKCEQNLGHDTMYWYKQDSKKFLKIMFSYNNKELIINETVPNRFSPKSPDKAHLNLHINSLELGDSAVYFCASGMSGYGYTFGSGTRLTVV.

The CDR3 spells CASSLGGTGGAFF. The CDR3 DNA is TGCGCCAGCAGCTTGGGGGGCACCGGAGGAGCTTTCTTT. The chain carries TRBV5-1 and TRBJ1-1; weak D call: TRBD1 (5 bases). Germline lookup yields CDR1 SGHRS and CDR2 YFSETQ. The length of the CDR3 is 13 residues. V shed 0 bases and J shed 10 bases, with 13 bases lying between them. Based on the CDR3 plus reference TRBV5-1 and TRBJ1-1, the full variable domain is KAGVTQTPRYLIKTRGQQVTLSCSPISGHRSVSWYQQTPGQGLQFLFEYFSETQRNKGNFPGRFSGRQFSNSRSEMNVSTLELGDSALYLCASSLGGTGGAFFGQGTRLTVV.

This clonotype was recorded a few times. In DNA, the CDR3 is TGTGCCAGCAGGGGATTTCCGGGACTAGCGGGGCCGAACACCGGGGAGCTGTTTTTT. This encodes CASRGFPGLAGPNTGELFF. The chain recombines TRBV25-1 with TRBJ2-2; 13 nucleotides match TRBD2. Looked up from germline, CDR1 is MGHDK and CDR2 is SYGVNS. CDR3 length: 19 residues. V lost 6 bases, J lost 0 bases, and 10 bases stayed unmatched.

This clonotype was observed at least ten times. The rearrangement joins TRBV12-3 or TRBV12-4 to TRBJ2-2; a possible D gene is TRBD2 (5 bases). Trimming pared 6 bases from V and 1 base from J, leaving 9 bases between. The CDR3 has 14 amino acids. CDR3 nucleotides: TGTGCCAGCAGCCCAAGCGGGAACACCGGGGAGCTGTTTTTT. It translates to CASSPSGNTGELFF.

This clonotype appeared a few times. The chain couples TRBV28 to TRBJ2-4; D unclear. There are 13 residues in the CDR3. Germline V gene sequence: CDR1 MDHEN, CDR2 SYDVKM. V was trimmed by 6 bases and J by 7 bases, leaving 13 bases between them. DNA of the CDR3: TGTGCCAGCAGCTCAAACAGCTACAACATTCAGTACTTC. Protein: CASSSNSYNIQYF.

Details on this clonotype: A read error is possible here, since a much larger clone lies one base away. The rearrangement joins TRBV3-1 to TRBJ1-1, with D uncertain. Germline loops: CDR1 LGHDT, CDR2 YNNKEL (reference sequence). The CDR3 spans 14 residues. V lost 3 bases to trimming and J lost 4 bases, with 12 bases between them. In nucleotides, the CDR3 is TGTGCCAGCAGCCAGATGGGGTCCAGCACTGAAGCTTTCTTT. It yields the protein CASSQMGSSTEAFF.

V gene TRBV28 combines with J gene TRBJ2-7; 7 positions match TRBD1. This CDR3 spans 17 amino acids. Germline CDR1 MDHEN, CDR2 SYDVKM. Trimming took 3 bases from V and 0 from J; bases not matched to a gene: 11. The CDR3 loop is CASSFPVDRESSYEQYF. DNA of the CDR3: TGTGCCAGCAGTTTCCCTGTAGACAGGGAAAGCTCCTACGAGCAGTACTTC.

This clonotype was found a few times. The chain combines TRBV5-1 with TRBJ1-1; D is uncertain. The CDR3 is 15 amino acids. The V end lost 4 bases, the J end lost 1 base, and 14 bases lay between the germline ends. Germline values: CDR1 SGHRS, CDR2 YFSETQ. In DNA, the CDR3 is TGCGCCAGCAGCCTTACCACAGCCCCGAACACTGAAGCTTTCTTT. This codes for CASSLTTAPNTEAFF.

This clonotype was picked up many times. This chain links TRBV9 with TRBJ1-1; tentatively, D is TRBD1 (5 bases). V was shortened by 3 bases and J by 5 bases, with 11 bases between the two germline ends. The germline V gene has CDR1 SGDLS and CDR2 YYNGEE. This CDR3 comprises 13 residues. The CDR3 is CASSDAGRTEAFF. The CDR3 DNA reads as TGTGCCAGCAGCGACGCGGGGCGAACTGAAGCTTTCTTT.

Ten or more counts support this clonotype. The CDR3 is CASSTRQGLNEKLFF. DNA for the CDR3: TGTGCCAGCAGTACCCGACAGGGTTTGAATGAAAAACTGTTTTTT. This chain links TRBV28 with TRBJ1-4, with 7 bases that match TRBD1. V was clipped by 5 bases and J by 5 bases; unmatched bases: 8. The germline V gene encodes CDR1 MDHEN and CDR2 SYDVKM. The CDR3 runs 15 residues.

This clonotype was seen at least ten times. The CDR3: CASSFGSAGGLAKNIQYF. CDR3 coding DNA: TGTGCCAGCAGTTTTGGGTCGGCCGGAGGGTTAGCCAAAAACATTCAGTACTTC. The gene calls are TRBV12-3 or TRBV12-4 and TRBJ2-4, with D tentatively TRBD2 (6 bases). This CDR3 is built from 18 residues. The V end lost 3 bases, the J end lost 0 bases, and 18 bases lay between the germline ends.

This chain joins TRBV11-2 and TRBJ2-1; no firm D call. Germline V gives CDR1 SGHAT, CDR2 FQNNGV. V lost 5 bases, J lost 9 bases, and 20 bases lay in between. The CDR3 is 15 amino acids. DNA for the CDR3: TGTGCCAGCAGCCTCCCCTGGAGTAGGAACTTTGAGCAGTTCTTC. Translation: CASSLPWSRNFEQFF.